Shown below are 5 T cell receptor beta chains from a single sample sequenced in a study of shared clonotypes between healthy human individuals. Assay used: immunoSEQ multiplex PCR; TCRdb lists only in-frame clones, some missing. This sample has millions of clones; roughly 95% occur once, and the top ten carry approximately 0.13%. Source material: naive CD4+ T cells sorted from blood. The subset is: CD45RA+ positively selected. The origin of the receptors is a young man in good health.

The gene calls are TRBV28 and TRBJ2-5; 11 nucleotides agree with TRBD2. J gave up 4 bases and V 3 bases, and 13 bases lay outside the gene matches. This CDR3 is built from 18 residues. CDR1 and CDR2 (germline): MDHEN, SYDVKM. Here the CDR3 reads CASSFARLAGRGGETQYF. The CDR3 nucleotides are TGTGCCAGCAGTTTTGCTAGACTAGCGGGACGGGGGGGAGAGACCCAGTACTTC.

This sequence joins TRBV5-1 and TRBJ2-1; TRBD2 aligns across 13 bases. The ends lost 3 bases at V and 10 bases at J; junction bases unmatched: 10. The V gene's germline CDR1 is SGHRS and CDR2 YFSETQ. This CDR3 has 16 residues. For the CDR3, the DNA is TGCGCCAGCAGCTGGAGATGGACTAGCGGGGGAGGCGAGCAGTTCTTC. It specifies CASSWRWTSGGGEQFF.

This chain connects TRBV4-1 to TRBJ2-3; tentative D call: TRBD2 (6 bases). This CDR3 region has 15 residues. CDR1 and CDR2 from the germline V gene are MGHRA and YSYEKL. V was cut by 2 bases and J by 2 bases, with 11 bases left in between. The CDR3 DNA follows: TGCGCCAGCAGCCAAATCGGGGGTTACACAGATACGCAGTATTTT. Translating gives CASSQIGGYTDTQYF.

V usage is TRBV15 and J usage is TRBJ1-4; possibly TRBD1 for D (5 bases). This CDR3 comprises 15 residues. Trimming took 8 bases from V and 7 from J, leaving 20 bases between them. Germline CDR1 and CDR2: LNHNV and YYDKDF (reference sequence). The CDR3 DNA sequence: TGTGCCACCGCCAGCCGTCTTGGGGCGATTGAAAAACTGTTTTTT. Translating it yields CATASRLGAIEKLFF.

V and J are TRBV27 and TRBJ2-6; D gene unclear. Germline loops: CDR1 MNHEY, CDR2 SMNVEV (reference sequence). This CDR3 is built from 17 residues. The V and J ends lost 4 bases and 4 bases respectively, with 17 bases between them. The CDR3 nucleotides are TGTGCCAGCAGTTACCTCTCGGGCGCGGACGGGGCCAACGTCCTGACTTTC. This translates into CASSYLSGADGANVLTF. Drawing the rest from reference TRBV27 and TRBJ2-6, the complete variable domain is EAQVTQNPRYLITVTGKKLTVTCSQNMNHEYMSWYRQDPGLGLRQIYYSMNVEVTDKGDVPEGYKVSRKEKRNFPLILESPSPNQTSLYFCASSYLSGADGANVLTFGAGSRLTVL.